Sequencing of this TCR beta chain was carried out in a study of blood T cells in healthy people across ages. On this clonotype: The antigen is not known.

The CDR3 covers 14 residues. Trimming took 0 bases from V and 3 from J, leaving 9 bases between them. From germline, CDR1 is SGHKS and CDR2 YYEKEE (reference sequence). Primed by a sample-barcoded 5' primer and a J-beta primer mix, a second PCR proceeded for about 7 to 11 cycles. All samples gave at least 2.5 million CDR3-containing paired-end reads. TCRdb used MiXCR to reprocess the 5' RACE reads, holding one entry per CDR3 protein. The sample includes 650,000 to 1,000,000 distinct CDR3 sequences, around 36% seen only once; the top ten take 10% to 15%. Points from the study as a whole: Changes in expanded clonotypes were possibly confounded, as the CMV status of donors was unknown. Strong correlation was found linking TCR beta diversity to naive T cell percentage.

The TCR originated in a man aged 18 to 29 in good health. Sequenced sample: blood. The gene calls are TRBV5-5 and TRBJ2-5; D remains ambiguous. The CDR3 reads CASSLALWEETQYF. CDR3 coding DNA: TGTGCCAGCAGCTTGGCCCTGTGGGAAGAGACCCAGTACTTC.